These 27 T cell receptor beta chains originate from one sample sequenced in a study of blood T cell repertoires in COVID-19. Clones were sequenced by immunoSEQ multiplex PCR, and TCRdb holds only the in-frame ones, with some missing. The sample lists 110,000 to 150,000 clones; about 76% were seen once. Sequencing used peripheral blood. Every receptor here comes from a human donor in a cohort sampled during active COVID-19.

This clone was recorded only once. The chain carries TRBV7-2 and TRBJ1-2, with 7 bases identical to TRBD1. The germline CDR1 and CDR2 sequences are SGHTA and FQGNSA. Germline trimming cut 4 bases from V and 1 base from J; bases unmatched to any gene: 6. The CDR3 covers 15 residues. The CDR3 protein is CASSSRTGDNYGYTF. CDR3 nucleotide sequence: TGTGCCAGCAGCTCGCGGACAGGAGATAACTATGGCTACACCTTC.

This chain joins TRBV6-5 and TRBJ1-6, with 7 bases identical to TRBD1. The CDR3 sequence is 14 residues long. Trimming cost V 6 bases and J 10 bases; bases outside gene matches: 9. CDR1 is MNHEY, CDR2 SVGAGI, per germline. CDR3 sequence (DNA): TGTGCCAGCAGCGAGACAGGGAAAGGATCACCCCTCCACTTT. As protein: CASSETGKGSPLHF.

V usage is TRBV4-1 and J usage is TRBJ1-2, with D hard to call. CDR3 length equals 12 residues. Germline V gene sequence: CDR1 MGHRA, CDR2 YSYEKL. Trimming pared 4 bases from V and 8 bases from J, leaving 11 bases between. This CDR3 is CASSPGLGGYTF. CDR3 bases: TGCGCCAGCAGCCCAGGACTTGGAGGCTACACCTTC.

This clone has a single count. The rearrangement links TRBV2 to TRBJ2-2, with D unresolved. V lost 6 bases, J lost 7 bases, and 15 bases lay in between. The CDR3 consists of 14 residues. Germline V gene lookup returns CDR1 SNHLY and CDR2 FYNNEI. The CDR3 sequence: CASRLAETGGELFF. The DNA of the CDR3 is TGTGCCAGCAGATTGGCGGAGACTGGCGGGGAGCTGTTTTTT. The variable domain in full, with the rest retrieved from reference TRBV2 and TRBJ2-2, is EPEVTQTPSHQVTQMGQEVILRCVPISNHLYFYWYRQILGQKVEFLVSFYNNEISEKSEIFDDQFSVERPDGSNFTLKIRSTKLEDSAMYFCASRLAETGGELFFGEGSRLTVL.

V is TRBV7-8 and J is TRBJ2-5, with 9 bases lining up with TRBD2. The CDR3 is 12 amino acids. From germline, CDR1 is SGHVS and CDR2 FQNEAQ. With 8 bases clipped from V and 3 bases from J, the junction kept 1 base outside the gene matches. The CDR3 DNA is TGTGCCAGCGTAGCGGGAGAAGAGACCCAGTACTTC. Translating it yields CASVAGEETQYF.

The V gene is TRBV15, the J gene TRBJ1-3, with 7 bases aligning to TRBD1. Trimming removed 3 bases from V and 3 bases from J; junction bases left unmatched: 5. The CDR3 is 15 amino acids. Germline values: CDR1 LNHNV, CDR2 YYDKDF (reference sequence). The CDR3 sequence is CATSSHRGGGNTIYF. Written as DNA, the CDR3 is TGTGCCACCAGCAGCCACAGGGGTGGTGGAAACACCATATATTTT.

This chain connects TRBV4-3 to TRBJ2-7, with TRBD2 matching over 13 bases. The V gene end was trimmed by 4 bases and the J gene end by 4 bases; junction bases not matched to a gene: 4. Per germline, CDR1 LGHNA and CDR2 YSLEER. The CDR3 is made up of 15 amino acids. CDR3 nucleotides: TGCGCCAGCAGCCTCGGGACTAGCGGGACGTACGAGCAGTACTTC. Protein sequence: CASSLGTSGTYEQYF.

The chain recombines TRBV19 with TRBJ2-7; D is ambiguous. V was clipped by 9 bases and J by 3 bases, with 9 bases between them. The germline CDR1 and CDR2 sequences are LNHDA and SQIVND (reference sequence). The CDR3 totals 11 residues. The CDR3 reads CARSTVYEQYF. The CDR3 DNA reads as TGTGCCAGATCTACAGTCTACGAGCAGTACTTC.

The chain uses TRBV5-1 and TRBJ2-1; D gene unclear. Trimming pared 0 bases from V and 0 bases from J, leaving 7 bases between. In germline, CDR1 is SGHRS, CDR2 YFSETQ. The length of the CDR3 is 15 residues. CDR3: CASSLGLSSYNEQFF. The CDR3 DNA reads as TGCGCCAGCAGCTTGGGACTCTCCTCCTACAATGAGCAGTTCTTC.

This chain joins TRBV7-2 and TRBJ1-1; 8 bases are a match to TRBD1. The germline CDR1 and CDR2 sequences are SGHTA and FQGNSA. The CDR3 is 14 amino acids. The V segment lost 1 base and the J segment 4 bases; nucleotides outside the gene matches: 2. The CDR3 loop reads CASSLDRGATEAFF. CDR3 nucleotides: TGTGCCAGCAGCTTAGACAGGGGGGCCACTGAAGCTTTCTTT.

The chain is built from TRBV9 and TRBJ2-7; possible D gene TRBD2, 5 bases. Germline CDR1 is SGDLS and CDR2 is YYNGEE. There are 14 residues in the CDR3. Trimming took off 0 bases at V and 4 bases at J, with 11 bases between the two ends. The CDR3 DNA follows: TGTGCCAGCAGCGTAGGGAGGACCCCATACGAGCAGTACTTC. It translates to CASSVGRTPYEQYF.

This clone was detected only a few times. In DNA, the CDR3 is TGTGCCAGCAGTCCAGGGGCCACCCTCCACTTT. This gives the protein CASSPGATLHF. The chain links TRBV12-3 or TRBV12-4 to TRBJ1-6; D perhaps matches TRBD1 (6 bases). V gave up 5 bases and J gave up 14 bases, with 10 bases separating them. The CDR3 contains 11 residues.

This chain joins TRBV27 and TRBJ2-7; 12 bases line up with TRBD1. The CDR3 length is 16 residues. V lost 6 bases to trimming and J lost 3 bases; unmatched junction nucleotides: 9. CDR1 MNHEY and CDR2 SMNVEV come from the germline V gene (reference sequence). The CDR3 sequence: CASRAPGTGGLYEQYF. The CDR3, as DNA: TGTGCCAGCAGAGCGCCCGGGACAGGGGGCCTCTACGAGCAGTACTTC.

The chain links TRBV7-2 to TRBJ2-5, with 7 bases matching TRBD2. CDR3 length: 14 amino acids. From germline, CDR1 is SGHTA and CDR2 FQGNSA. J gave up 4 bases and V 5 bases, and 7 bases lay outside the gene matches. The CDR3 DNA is TGTGCCAGCAGCCGGAGCGGGAATGGAGAGACCCAGTACTTC. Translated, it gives CASSRSGNGETQYF.

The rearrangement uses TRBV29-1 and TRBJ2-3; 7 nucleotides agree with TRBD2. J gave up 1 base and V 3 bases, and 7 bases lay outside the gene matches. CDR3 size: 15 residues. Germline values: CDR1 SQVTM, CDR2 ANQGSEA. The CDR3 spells CSVDGGAGGTDTQYF. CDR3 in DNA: TGCAGCGTTGATGGCGGGGCGGGAGGCACAGATACGCAGTATTTT.

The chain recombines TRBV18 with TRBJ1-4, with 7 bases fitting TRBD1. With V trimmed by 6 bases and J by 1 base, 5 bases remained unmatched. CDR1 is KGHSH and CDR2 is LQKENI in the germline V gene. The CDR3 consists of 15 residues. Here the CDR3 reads CASSLQGGTNEKLFF. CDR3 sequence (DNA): TGTGCCAGCTCCCTCCAGGGGGGAACTAATGAAAAACTGTTTTTT.

CDR3 region: CASRLAGGNEQYF. In DNA form, the CDR3 reads TGTGCCAGTCGACTAGCGGGAGGCAACGAGCAGTACTTC. This chain joins TRBV27 and TRBJ2-7; the match to TRBD2 covers 13 bases. Germline V CDR1 and CDR2: MNHEY, SMNVEV (reference sequence). V lost 9 bases to trimming and J lost 5 bases; unmatched junction nucleotides: 4. The CDR3 consists of 13 residues.

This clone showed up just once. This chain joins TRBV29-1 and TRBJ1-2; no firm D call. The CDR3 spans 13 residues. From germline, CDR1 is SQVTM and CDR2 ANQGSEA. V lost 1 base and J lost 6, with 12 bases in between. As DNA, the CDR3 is TGCAGCGTTGAAGTCATTCAGCGGAATGGCTACACCTTC. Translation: CSVEVIQRNGYTF. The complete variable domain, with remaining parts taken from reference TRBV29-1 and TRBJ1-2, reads SAVISQKPSRDICQRGTSLTIQCQVDSQVTMMFWYRQQPGQSLTLIATANQGSEATYESGFVIDKFPISRPNLTFSTLTVSNMSPEDSSIYLCSVEVIQRNGYTFGSGTRLTVV.

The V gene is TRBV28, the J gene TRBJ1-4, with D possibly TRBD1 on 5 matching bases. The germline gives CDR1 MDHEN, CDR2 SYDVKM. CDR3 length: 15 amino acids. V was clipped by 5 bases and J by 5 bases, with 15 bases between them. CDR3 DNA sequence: TGTGCCAGCAGTCCTAGGGGTGCGGGGAATGAAAAACTGTTTTTT. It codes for CASSPRGAGNEKLFF.

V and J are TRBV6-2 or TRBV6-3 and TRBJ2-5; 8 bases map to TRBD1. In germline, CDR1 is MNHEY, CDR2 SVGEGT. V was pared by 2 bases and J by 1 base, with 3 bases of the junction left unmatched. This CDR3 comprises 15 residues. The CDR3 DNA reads TGTGCCAGCAGTTACGGCGGGACAGGCCAAGAGACCCAGTACTTC. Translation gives CASSYGGTGQETQYF.

The CDR3 here is CARTPAGTAEFMNTEAFF. The CDR3 DNA is TGTGCCAGAACTCCGGCAGGGACAGCAGAATTCATGAACACTGAAGCTTTCTTT. The V call is TRBV5-3, the J call TRBJ1-1, with 7 bases fitting TRBD1. TRBV5-3 is classed as an ORF, of uncertain function. The CDR3 length is 18 residues. With 6 bases clipped from V and 0 bases from J, the junction kept 17 bases outside the gene matches.

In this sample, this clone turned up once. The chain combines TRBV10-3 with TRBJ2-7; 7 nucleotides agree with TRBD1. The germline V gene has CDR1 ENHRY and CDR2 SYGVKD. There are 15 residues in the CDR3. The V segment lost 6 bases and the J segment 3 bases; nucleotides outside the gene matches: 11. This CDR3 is CAISGKGGIGYEQYF. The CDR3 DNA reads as TGTGCCATCAGCGGTAAAGGGGGCATTGGCTACGAGCAGTACTTC.

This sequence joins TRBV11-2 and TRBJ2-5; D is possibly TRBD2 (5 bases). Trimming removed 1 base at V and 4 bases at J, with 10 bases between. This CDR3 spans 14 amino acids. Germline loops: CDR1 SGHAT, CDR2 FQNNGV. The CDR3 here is CASSLVLSGETQYF. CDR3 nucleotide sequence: TGTGCCAGCAGCTTAGTCCTGAGCGGAGAGACCCAGTACTTC.

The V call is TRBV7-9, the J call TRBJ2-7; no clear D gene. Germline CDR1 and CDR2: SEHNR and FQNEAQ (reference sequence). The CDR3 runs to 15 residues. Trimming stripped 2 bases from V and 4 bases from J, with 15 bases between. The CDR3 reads CASSLFKTKTYEQYF. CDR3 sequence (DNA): TGTGCCAGCAGCTTATTCAAGACAAAAACATACGAGCAGTACTTC.

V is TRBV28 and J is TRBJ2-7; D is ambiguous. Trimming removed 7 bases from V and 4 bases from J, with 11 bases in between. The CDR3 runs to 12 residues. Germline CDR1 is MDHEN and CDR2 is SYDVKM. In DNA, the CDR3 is TGTGCCAGCACCTACGATCGATACGAGCAGTACTTC. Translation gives CASTYDRYEQYF.

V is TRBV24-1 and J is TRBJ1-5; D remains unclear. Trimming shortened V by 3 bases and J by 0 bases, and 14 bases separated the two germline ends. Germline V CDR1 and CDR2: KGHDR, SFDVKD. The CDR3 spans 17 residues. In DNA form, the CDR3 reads TGTGCCACCAGTGATGGCCCCTCCCTAGGTAGCAATCAGCCCCAGCATTTT. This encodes CATSDGPSLGSNQPQHF.

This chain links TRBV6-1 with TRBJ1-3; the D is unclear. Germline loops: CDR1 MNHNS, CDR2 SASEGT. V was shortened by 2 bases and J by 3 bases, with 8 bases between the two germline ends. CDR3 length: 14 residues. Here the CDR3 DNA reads TGTGCCAGCAGTGAATCGGGGAATGGAAACACCATATATTTT. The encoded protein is CASSESGNGNTIYF.